The rows below give T cell receptor beta chains drawn from one sample of a study of regulatory T cells in long-lasting Graves disease. TCRdb passed the multiplex PCR reads through MiXCR, listing each CDR3 protein once. The table includes approximately 400,000 distinct CDR3 sequences, roughly 25% detected once. The sequencing here drew on peripheral blood mononuclear cells (PBMCs), taken when the disease was refractory, from a patient treated with antithyroid drugs. These receptors were collected from a woman aged 40 to 49 with Graves disease. Each CDR3 is given with its conserved first and last residue. The order of the fields is clone size, D gene, V gene, J gene, CDR3 protein, CDR3 DNA. D genes are given only for firm matches. The size of a clone is reported for some rows only, either as once, few or many, or as a class for expanded clones.

clone_size: .
d_call: TRBD2
v_call: TRBV24-1
j_call: TRBJ2-1
cdr3_aa: CATSDPGLAGWSEQFF
cdr3_nt: TGTGCCACCAGTGATCCCGGACTAGCGGGGTGGAGTGAGCAGTTCTTC

clone_size: many
d_call: .
v_call: TRBV27
j_call: TRBJ1-6
cdr3_aa: CASRPGSNSPLHF
cdr3_nt: TGTGCCAGCAGACCAGGGTCTAATTCACCCCTCCACTTT

clone_size: many
d_call: .
v_call: TRBV7-9
j_call: TRBJ1-2
cdr3_aa: CASSSNRRLGANYGYTF
cdr3_nt: TGTGCCAGCAGCTCGAACAGGAGACTGGGAGCTAACTATGGCTACACCTTC

clone_size: .
d_call: .
v_call: TRBV3-1
j_call: TRBJ2-1
cdr3_aa: CASRGREQFF
cdr3_nt: TGTGCCAGCAGGGGGAGGGAGCAGTTCTTC

clone_size: many
d_call: TRBD2
v_call: TRBV2
j_call: TRBJ2-5
cdr3_aa: CASMGTKETQYF
cdr3_nt: TGTGCCAGCATGGGGACTAAAGAGACCCAGTACTTC

clone_size: .
d_call: TRBD1
v_call: TRBV7-9
j_call: TRBJ1-2
cdr3_aa: CASSPQQQGAEGYTF
cdr3_nt: TGTGCCAGCAGCCCCCAACAACAGGGGGCGGAAGGCTACACCTTC

clone_size: .
d_call: .
v_call: TRBV27
j_call: TRBJ2-1
cdr3_aa: CASSFGGLLNEQFF
cdr3_nt: TGTGCCAGCAGTTTCGGGGGACTCCTCAATGAGCAGTTCTTC

clone_size: many
d_call: TRBD1
v_call: TRBV28
j_call: TRBJ1-5
cdr3_aa: CASSSTTGDRNQPQHF
cdr3_nt: TGTGCCAGCAGTTCCACGACAGGGGATCGCAATCAGCCCCAGCATTTT

clone_size: .
d_call: .
v_call: TRBV28
j_call: TRBJ1-5
cdr3_aa: CASNPTAYQPQHF
cdr3_nt: TGTGCCAGCAACCCGACAGCTTATCAGCCCCAGCATTTT

clone_size: few
d_call: .
v_call: TRBV5-6
j_call: TRBJ1-1
cdr3_aa: CASRIGGVGDTEAFF
cdr3_nt: TGTGCCAGCAGGATCGGAGGGGTGGGGGACACTGAAGCTTTCTTT

clone_size: .
d_call: .
v_call: TRBV24-1
j_call: TRBJ2-3
cdr3_aa: CATKGELTDTQYF
cdr3_nt: TGTGCCACCAAGGGGGAGCTCACAGATACGCAGTATTTT

clone_size: many
d_call: .
v_call: TRBV2
j_call: TRBJ1-6
cdr3_aa: CASRGDNSPLHF
cdr3_nt: TGTGCCAGCAGGGGGGATAATTCACCCCTCCACTTT

clone_size: many
d_call: TRBD1
v_call: TRBV19
j_call: TRBJ1-6
cdr3_aa: CASSFSGGDSPLHF
cdr3_nt: TGTGCCAGTAGCTTTTCAGGGGGCGATTCACCCCTCCACTTT

clone_size: many
d_call: .
v_call: TRBV20-1
j_call: TRBJ2-5
cdr3_aa: CSASWTARETQYF
cdr3_nt: TGCAGTGCTAGCTGGACAGCTCGGGAGACCCAGTACTTC

clone_size: few
d_call: TRBD1
v_call: TRBV5-1
j_call: TRBJ2-5
cdr3_aa: CASSPHRGQETQYF
cdr3_nt: TGCGCCAGCAGCCCACACAGGGGACAAGAGACCCAGTACTTC

clone_size: many
d_call: TRBD2
v_call: TRBV6-1
j_call: TRBJ2-7
cdr3_aa: CASSEGLARGDSYEQYF
cdr3_nt: TGTGCCAGCAGTGAGGGACTAGCGAGAGGAGACTCCTACGAGCAGTACTTC

clone_size: many
d_call: .
v_call: TRBV28
j_call: TRBJ1-6
cdr3_aa: CASSLSSRDSPLHF
cdr3_nt: TGTGCCAGCAGTTTATCTTCACGGGACTCACCCCTCCACTTT

clone_size: .
d_call: TRBD1
v_call: TRBV15
j_call: TRBJ1-4
cdr3_aa: CATSRDGTGDEKLFF
cdr3_nt: TGTGCCACCAGCAGAGACGGGACAGGGGATGAAAAACTGTTTTTT

clone_size: many
d_call: .
v_call: TRBV6-1
j_call: TRBJ1-1
cdr3_aa: CASSEARGQISTEAFF
cdr3_nt: TGTGCCAGCAGTGAAGCCCGTGGACAAATATCCACTGAAGCTTTCTTT

clone_size: .
d_call: .
v_call: TRBV29-1
j_call: TRBJ1-1
cdr3_aa: CSATAQRNTEAFF
cdr3_nt: TGCAGCGCTACAGCACAGCGGAACACTGAAGCTTTCTTT

clone_size: .
d_call: .
v_call: TRBV3-1
j_call: TRBJ2-7
cdr3_aa: CASSPTGFEQYF
cdr3_nt: TGTGCCAGCAGCCCCACAGGGTTCGAGCAGTACTTC

clone_size: .
d_call: .
v_call: TRBV6-1
j_call: TRBJ1-2
cdr3_aa: CASSGVYLGYTF
cdr3_nt: TGTGCCAGCTCAGGGGTTTATCTAGGCTACACCTTC

clone_size: many
d_call: .
v_call: TRBV6-1
j_call: TRBJ1-1
cdr3_aa: CASRFGTPYTEAFF
cdr3_nt: TGTGCCAGCAGATTCGGGACTCCATACACTGAAGCTTTCTTT

clone_size: many
d_call: .
v_call: TRBV28
j_call: TRBJ2-7
cdr3_aa: CASTTPGYVSEQYF
cdr3_nt: TGTGCCAGCACCACCCCGGGATACGTATCGGAGCAGTACTTC

clone_size: .
d_call: TRBD2
v_call: TRBV10-1
j_call: TRBJ2-7
cdr3_aa: CASSPFLAGGPIGNEQYF
cdr3_nt: TGCGCCAGCAGTCCGTTTCTAGCGGGAGGGCCGATAGGTAACGAGCAGTACTTC

clone_size: .
d_call: TRBD2
v_call: TRBV9
j_call: TRBJ2-7
cdr3_aa: CASSFGGDREQYF
cdr3_nt: TGTGCCAGCAGCTTCGGGGGGGATCGGGAGCAGTACTTC

clone_size: once
d_call: TRBD1
v_call: TRBV5-8
j_call: TRBJ1-5
cdr3_aa: CASNRDRAVRMPQHF
cdr3_nt: TGTGCCAGTAACCGGGACAGGGCCGTTAGGATGCCCCAGCATTTT

clone_size: .
d_call: TRBD1
v_call: TRBV7-8
j_call: TRBJ1-6
cdr3_aa: CASSTGTANSPLHF
cdr3_nt: TGTGCCAGCAGTACTGGGACAGCTAATTCACCCCTCCACTTT

clone_size: once
d_call: TRBD1
v_call: TRBV6-5
j_call: TRBJ1-6
cdr3_aa: CAGSYGTGYSPLHF
cdr3_nt: TGTGCCGGCAGTTACGGGACAGGGTACTCACCCCTCCACTTT

clone_size: once
d_call: TRBD2
v_call: TRBV6-5
j_call: TRBJ2-1
cdr3_aa: CASSYIAGGPNEQFF
cdr3_nt: TGTGCCAGCAGTTACATAGCGGGAGGCCCTAATGAGCAGTTCTTC

clone_size: .
d_call: TRBD2
v_call: TRBV5-1
j_call: TRBJ2-5
cdr3_aa: CASSYRLAQETQYF
cdr3_nt: TGCGCCAGCAGCTACCGACTAGCCCAAGAGACCCAGTACTTC

clone_size: .
d_call: TRBD2
v_call: TRBV5-1
j_call: TRBJ2-1
cdr3_aa: CASSEGTSGRHEQFF
cdr3_nt: TGCGCCAGCAGTGAGGGTACTAGCGGGAGACATGAGCAGTTCTTC